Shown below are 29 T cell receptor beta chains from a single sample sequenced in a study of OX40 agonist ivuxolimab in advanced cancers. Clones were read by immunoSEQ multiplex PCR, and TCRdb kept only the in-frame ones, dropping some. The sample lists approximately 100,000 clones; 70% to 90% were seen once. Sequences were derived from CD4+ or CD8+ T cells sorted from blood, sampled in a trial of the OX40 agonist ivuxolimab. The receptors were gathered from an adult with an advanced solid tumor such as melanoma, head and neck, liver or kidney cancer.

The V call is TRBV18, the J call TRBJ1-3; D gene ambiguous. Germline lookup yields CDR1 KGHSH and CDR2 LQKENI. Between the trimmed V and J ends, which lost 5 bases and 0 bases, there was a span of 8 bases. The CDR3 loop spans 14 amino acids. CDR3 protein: CASSSGISGNTIYF. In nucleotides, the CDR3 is TGTGCCAGCTCATCGGGTATCTCTGGAAACACCATATATTTT. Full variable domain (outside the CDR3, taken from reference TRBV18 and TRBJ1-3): NAGVMQNPRHLVRRRGQEARLRCSPMKGHSHVYWYRQLPEEGLKFMVYLQKENIIDESGMPKERFSAEFPKEGPSILRIQQVVRGDSAAYFCASSSGISGNTIYFGEGSWLTVV.

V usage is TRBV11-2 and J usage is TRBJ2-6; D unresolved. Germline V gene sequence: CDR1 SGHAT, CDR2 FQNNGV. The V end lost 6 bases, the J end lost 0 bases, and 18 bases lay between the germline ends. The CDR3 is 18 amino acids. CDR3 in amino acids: CASSPLVDPSSGANVLTF. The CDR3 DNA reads TGTGCCAGCAGTCCTCTCGTGGATCCGAGCTCTGGGGCCAACGTCCTGACTTTC.

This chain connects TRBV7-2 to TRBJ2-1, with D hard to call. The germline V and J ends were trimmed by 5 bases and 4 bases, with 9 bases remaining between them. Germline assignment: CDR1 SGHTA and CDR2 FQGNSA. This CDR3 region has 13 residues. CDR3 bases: TGTGCCAGCAGCCTCCCCATTTACAATGAGCAGTTCTTC. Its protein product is CASSLPIYNEQFF.

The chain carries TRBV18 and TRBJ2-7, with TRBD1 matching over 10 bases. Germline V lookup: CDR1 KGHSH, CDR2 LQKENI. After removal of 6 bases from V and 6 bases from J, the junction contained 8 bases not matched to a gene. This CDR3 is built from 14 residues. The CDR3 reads CASSTGQGFGEQYF. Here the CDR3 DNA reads TGTGCCAGCTCCACGGGACAGGGGTTCGGCGAGCAGTACTTC. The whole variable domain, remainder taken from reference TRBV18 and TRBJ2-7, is NAGVMQNPRHLVRRRGQEARLRCSPMKGHSHVYWYRQLPEEGLKFMVYLQKENIIDESGMPKERFSAEFPKEGPSILRIQQVVRGDSAAYFCASSTGQGFGEQYFGPGTRLTVT.

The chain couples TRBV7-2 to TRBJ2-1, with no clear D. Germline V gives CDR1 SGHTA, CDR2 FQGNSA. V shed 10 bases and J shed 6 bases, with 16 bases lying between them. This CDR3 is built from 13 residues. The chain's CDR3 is CATQLAPRNEQFF. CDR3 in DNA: TGTGCCACCCAGCTCGCCCCCCGCAATGAGCAGTTCTTC.

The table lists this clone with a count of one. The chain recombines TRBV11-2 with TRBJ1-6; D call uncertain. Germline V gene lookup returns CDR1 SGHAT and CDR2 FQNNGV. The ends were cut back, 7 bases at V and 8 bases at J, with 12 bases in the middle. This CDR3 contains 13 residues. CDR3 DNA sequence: TGTGCCAGCACCCCCGCCAGGTATTCACCCCTCCACTTT. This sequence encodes CASTPARYSPLHF.

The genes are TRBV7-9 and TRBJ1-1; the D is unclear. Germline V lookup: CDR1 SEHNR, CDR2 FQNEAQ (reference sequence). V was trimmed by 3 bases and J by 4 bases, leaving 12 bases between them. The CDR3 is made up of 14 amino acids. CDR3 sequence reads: CASSFLTLSTEAFF. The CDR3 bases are TGTGCCAGCAGCTTTCTCACCCTGAGCACTGAAGCTTTCTTT. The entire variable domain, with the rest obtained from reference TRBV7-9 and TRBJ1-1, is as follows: DTGVSQNPRHKITKRGQNVTFRCDPISEHNRLYWYRQTLGQGPEFLTYFQNEAQLEKSRLLSDRFSAERPKGSFSTLEIQRTEQGDSAMYLCASSFLTLSTEAFFGQGTRLTVV.

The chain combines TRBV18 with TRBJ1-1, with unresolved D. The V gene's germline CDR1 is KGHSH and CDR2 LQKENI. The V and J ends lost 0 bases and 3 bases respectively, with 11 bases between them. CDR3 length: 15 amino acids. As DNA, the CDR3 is TGTGCCAGCTCACCACCATCCCTCGGAGACACTGAAGCTTTCTTT. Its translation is CASSPPSLGDTEAFF.

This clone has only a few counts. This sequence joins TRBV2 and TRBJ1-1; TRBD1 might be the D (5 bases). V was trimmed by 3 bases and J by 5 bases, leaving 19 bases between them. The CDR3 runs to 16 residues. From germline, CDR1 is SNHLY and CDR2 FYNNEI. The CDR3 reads CASSDRAQAGGTEAFF. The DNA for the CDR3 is TGTGCCAGCAGTGATCGAGCACAGGCCGGGGGGACTGAAGCTTTCTTT. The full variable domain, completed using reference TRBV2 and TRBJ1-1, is EPEVTQTPSHQVTQMGQEVILRCVPISNHLYFYWYRQILGQKVEFLVSFYNNEISEKSEIFDDQFSVERPDGSNFTLKIRSTKLEDSAMYFCASSDRAQAGGTEAFFGQGTRLTVV.

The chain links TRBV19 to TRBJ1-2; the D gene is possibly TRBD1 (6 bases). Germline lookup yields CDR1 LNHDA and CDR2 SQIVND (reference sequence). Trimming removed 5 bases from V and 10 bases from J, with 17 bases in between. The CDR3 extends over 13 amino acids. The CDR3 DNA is TGTGCCAGTAGTTCCATCAACAGGGTAACCTACACCTTC. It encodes CASSSINRVTYTF.

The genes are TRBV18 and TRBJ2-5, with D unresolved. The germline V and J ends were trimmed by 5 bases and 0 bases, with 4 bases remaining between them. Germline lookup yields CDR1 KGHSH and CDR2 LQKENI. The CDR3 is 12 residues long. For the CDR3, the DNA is TGTGCCAGCTCAGGGTACCAAGAGACCCAGTACTTC. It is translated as CASSGYQETQYF.

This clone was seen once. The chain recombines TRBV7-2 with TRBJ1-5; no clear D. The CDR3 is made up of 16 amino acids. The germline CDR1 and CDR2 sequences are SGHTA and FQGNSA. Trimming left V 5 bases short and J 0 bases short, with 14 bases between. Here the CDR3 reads CASSPGRILSNQPQHF. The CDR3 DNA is TGTGCCAGCAGCCCAGGAAGAATCCTTAGCAATCAGCCCCAGCATTTT.

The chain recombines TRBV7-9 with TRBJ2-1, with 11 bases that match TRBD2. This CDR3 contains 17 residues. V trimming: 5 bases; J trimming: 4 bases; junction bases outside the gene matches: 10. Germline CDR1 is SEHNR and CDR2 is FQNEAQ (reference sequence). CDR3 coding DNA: TGTGCCAGCAGCCAAAGGGCTAGCGGGGGGATTTACAATGAGCAGTTCTTC. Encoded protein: CASSQRASGGIYNEQFF. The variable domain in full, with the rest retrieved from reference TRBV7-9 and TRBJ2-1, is DTGVSQNPRHKITKRGQNVTFRCDPISEHNRLYWYRQTLGQGPEFLTYFQNEAQLEKSRLLSDRFSAERPKGSFSTLEIQRTEQGDSAMYLCASSQRASGGIYNEQFFGPGTRLTVL.

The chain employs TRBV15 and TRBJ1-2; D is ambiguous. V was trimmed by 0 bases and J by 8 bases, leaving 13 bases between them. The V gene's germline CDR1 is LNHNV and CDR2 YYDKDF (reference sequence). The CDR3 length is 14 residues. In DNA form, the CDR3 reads TGTGCCACCAGCAGAGAAAAAGGGTTAGGCGGCTACACCTTC. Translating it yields CATSREKGLGGYTF. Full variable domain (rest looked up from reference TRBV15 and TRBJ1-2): DAMVIQNPRYQVTQFGKPVTLSCSQTLNHNVMYWYQQKSSQAPKLLFHYYDKDFNNEADTPDNFQSRRPNTSFCFLDIRSPGLGDTAMYLCATSREKGLGGYTFGSGTRLTVV.

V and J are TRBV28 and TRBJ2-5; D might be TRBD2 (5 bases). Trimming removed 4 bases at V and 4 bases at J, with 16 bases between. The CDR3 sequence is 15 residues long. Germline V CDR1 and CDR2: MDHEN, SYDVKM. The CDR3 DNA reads TGTGCCAGCAGTTCCTCCCCTTTGAGCGGAGAGACCCAGTACTTC. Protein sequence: CASSSSPLSGETQYF. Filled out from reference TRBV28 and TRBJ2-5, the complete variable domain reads DVKVTQSSRYLVKRTGEKVFLECVQDMDHENMFWYRQDPGLGLRLIYFSYDVKMKEKGDIPEGYSVSREKKERFSLILESASTNQTSMYLCASSSSPLSGETQYFGPGTRLLVL.

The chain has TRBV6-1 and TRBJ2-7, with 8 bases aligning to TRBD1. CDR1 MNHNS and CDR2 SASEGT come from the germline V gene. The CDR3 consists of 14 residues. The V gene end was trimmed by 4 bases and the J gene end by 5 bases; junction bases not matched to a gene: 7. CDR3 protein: CASSAGQGSHEQYF. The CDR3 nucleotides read TGTGCCAGCAGTGCCGGACAGGGTTCCCACGAGCAGTACTTC.

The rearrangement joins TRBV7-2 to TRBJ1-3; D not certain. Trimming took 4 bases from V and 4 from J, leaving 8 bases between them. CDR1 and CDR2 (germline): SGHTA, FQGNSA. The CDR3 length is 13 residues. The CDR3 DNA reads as TGTGCCAGCAGCTCTGCGAGCGGAAACACCATATATTTT. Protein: CASSSASGNTIYF.

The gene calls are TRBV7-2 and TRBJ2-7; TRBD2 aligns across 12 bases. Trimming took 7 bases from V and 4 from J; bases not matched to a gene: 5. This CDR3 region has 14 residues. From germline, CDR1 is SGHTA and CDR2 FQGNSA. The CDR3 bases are TGTGCCAGCACCATTACTAGCGGGGGGTACGAGCAGTACTTC. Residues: CASTITSGGYEQYF.

The CDR3 DNA reads TGTGCCAGCAGTTTAGGGGAAGAGCCCCAGCATTTT. This gives the protein CASSLGEEPQHF. The J gene is TRBJ1-5, the V gene TRBV28; D is unresolved. V lost 2 bases, J lost 8 bases, and 7 bases lay in between. The germline V gene encodes CDR1 MDHEN and CDR2 SYDVKM. The CDR3 runs 12 residues.

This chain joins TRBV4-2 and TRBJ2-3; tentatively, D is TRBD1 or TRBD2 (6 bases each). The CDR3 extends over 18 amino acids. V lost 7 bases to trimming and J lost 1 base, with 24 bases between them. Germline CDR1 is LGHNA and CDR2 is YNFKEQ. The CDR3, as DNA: TGTGCCAGCACCCCCGCCTTCTGGGGGGCTGGTGGCACAGATACGCAGTATTTT. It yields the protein CASTPAFWGAGGTDTQYF.

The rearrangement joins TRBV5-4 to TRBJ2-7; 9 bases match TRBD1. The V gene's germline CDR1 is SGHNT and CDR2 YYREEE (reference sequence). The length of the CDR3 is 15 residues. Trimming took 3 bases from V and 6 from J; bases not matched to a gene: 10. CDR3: CASSYPGQGVFEQYF. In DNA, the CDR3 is TGTGCCAGCAGCTATCCGGGACAGGGTGTTTTCGAGCAGTACTTC.

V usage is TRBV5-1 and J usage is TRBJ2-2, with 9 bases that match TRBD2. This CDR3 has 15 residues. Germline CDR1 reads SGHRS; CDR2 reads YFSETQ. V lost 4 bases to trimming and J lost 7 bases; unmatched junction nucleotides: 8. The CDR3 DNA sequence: TGCGCCAGCAGCGCCGGGACTAGCATCGGCGGGGAGCTGTTTTTT. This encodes CASSAGTSIGGELFF.

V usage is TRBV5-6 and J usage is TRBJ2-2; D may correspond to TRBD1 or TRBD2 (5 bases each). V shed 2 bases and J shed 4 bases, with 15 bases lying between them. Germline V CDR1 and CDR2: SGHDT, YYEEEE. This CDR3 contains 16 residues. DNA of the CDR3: TGTGCCAGCAGCTTCGCTGGGGCGGGTGGCACCGGGGAGCTGTTTTTT. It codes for CASSFAGAGGTGELFF.

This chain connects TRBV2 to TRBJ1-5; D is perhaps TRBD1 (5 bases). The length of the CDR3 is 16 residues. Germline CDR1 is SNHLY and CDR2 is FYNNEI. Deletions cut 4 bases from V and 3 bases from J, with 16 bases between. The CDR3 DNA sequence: TGTGCCAGCAGTGGGGCGGGCTTGGGGCCCAATCAGCCCCAGCATTTT. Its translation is CASSGAGLGPNQPQHF.

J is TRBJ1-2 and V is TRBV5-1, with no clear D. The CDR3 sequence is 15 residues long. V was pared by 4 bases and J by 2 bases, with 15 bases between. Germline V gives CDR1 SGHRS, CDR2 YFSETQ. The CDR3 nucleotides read TGCGCCAGCAGCCCGACCGGCAGTTCAAACTATGGCTACACCTTC. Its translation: CASSPTGSSNYGYTF.

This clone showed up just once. The CDR3 is CASSAPGQGPGAQYF. CDR3 nucleotides: TGTGCCAGCAGCGCGCCGGGACAGGGGCCAGGGGCCCAGTACTTC. This chain connects TRBV9 to TRBJ2-5, with 10 bases lining up with TRBD1. Germline V gene lookup returns CDR1 SGDLS and CDR2 YYNGEE. The V gene end was trimmed by 3 bases and the J gene end by 9 bases; junction bases not matched to a gene: 11. The CDR3 contains 15 residues.

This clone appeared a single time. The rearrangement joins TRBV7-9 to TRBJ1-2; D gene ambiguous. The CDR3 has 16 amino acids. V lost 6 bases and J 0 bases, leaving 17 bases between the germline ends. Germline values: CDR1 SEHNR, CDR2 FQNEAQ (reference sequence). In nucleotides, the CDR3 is TGTGCCAGCAGTTCAGCGTTTCGGGTCACTAACTATGGCTACACCTTC. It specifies CASSSAFRVTNYGYTF.

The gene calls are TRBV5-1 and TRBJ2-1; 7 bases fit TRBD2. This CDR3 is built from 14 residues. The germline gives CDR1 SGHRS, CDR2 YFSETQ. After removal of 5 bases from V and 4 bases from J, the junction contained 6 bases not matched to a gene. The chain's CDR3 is CASSWSGEYNEQFF. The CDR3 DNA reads TGCGCCAGCAGTTGGAGCGGGGAATACAATGAGCAGTTCTTC. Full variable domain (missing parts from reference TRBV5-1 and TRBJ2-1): KAGVTQTPRYLIKTRGQQVTLSCSPISGHRSVSWYQQTPGQGLQFLFEYFSETQRNKGNFPGRFSGRQFSNSRSEMNVSTLELGDSALYLCASSWSGEYNEQFFGPGTRLTVL.

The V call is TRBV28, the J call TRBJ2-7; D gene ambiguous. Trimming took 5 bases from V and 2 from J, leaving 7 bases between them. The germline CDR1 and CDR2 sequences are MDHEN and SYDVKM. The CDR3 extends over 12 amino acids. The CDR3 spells CASSPPAYEQYF. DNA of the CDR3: TGTGCCAGCAGTCCCCCCGCCTACGAGCAGTACTTC.